Included here is one T cell receptor beta chain sequence, with context. Its antigen remains unknown. Naive-designated CD8 cells lacked CD45RO, were positively enriched for CCR7, and omitted terminally differentiated effector memory CD45RA+ cells. The protocol was immunoSEQ multiplex PCR, while the TCRdb copy is restricted to in-frame clones and leaves out a portion. The repertoire includes hundreds of thousands of clones, approximately 96% of them detected once, and 0.11% sits in the top ten. This sample was included in a study of shared clonotypes between healthy human individuals. Background on the study: Three plates each covered CD4 naive and memory; CD8 naive two, CD8 memory one. General study findings and limits: Naive subsets tended to show greater estimated richness than memory subsets.

CDR3 length equals 15 residues. Trimming shortened V by 4 bases and J by 0 bases, and 10 bases separated the two germline ends. CDR1 and CDR2 (germline): SNHLY, FYNNEI. The receptor was derived from a woman younger than 45 in good health. The chain has TRBV2 and TRBJ2-1; perhaps TRBD2 as D (5 bases). The material sequenced was naive CD8+ T cells sorted from blood. CDR3 region: CASSGAGVSYNEQFF. CDR3 nucleotides: TGTGCCAGCAGTGGGGCGGGCGTCTCCTACAATGAGCAGTTCTTC. Full variable domain (remainder filled in from reference TRBV2 and TRBJ2-1): EPEVTQTPSHQVTQMGQEVILRCVPISNHLYFYWYRQILGQKVEFLVSFYNNEISEKSEIFDDQFSVERPDGSNFTLKIRSTKLEDSAMYFCASSGAGVSYNEQFFGPGTRLTVL.